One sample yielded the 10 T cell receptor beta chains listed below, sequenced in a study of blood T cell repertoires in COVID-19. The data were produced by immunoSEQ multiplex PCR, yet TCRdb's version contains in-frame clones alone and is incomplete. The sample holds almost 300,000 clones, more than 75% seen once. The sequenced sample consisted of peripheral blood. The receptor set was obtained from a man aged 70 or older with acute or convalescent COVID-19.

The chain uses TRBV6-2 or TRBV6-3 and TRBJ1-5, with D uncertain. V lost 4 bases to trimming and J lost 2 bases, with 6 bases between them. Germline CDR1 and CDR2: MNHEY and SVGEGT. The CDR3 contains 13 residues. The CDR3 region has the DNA TGTGCCAGCAGTTTGTATGGCAATCAGCCCCAGCATTTT. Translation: CASSLYGNQPQHF.

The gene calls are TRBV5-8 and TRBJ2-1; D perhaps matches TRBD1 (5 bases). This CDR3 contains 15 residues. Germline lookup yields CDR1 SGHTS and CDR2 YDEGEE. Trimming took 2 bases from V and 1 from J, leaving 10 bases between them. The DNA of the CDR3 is TGTGCCAGCAGCTTTAGCAGGGTATCCTACAATGAGCAGTTCTTC. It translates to CASSFSRVSYNEQFF.

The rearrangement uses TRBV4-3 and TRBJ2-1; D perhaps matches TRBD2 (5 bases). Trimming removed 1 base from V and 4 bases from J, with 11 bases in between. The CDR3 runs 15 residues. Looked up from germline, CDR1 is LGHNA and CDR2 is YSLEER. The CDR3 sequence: CASSQGASPYNEQFF. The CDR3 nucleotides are TGCGCCAGCAGCCAAGGGGCTAGCCCTTACAATGAGCAGTTCTTC.

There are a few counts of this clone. The DNA for the CDR3 is TGTGCCAGCAGCCGCGGGGGGAGAAATGAGCAGTTCTTC. This gives the protein CASSRGGRNEQFF. The V call is TRBV3-1 (or the pseudogene TRBV3-2), the J call TRBJ2-1; 8 bases are a match to TRBD2. This CDR3 is 13 amino acids long. Germline values: CDR1 LGHDT, CDR2 YNNKEL (reference sequence). The ends lost 4 bases at V and 7 bases at J; junction bases unmatched: 3.

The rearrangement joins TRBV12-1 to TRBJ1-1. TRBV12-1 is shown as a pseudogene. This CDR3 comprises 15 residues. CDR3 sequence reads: CASSSGGEGNTEAFF. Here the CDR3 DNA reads TGTGCCAGCAGCAGCGGGGGGGAGGGGAACACTGAAGCTTTCTTT.

As DNA, the CDR3 is TGTGCCATCAGTAACTCTGGACAGGGGGCCGGTCAGCCCCAGCATTTT. This codes for CAISNSGQGAGQPQHF. The V call is TRBV10-3, the J call TRBJ1-5, with 11 nucleotides matching TRBD1. The germline V gene encodes CDR1 ENHRY and CDR2 SYGVKD. The CDR3 covers 16 residues. V was pared by 5 bases and J by 6 bases, with 9 bases of the junction left unmatched.

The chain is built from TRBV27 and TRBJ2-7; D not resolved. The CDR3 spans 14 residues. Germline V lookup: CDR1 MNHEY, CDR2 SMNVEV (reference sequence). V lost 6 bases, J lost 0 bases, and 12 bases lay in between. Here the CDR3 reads CASRYARSSYEQYF. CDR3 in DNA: TGTGCCAGCAGATATGCCCGGAGCTCCTACGAGCAGTACTTC.

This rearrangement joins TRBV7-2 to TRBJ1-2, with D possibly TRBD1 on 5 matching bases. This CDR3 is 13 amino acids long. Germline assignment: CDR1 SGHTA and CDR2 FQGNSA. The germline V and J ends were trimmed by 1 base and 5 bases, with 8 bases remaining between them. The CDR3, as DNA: TGTGCCAGCAGCTTAGAAGGGGCATATGGCTACACCTTC. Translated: CASSLEGAYGYTF.

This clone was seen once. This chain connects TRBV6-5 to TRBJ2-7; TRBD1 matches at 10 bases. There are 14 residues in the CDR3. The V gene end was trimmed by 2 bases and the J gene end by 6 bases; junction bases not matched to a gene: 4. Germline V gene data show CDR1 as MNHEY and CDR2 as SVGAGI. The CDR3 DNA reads TGTGCCAGCAGTTACCCCGGGACAGGGGTCGAGCAGTACTTC. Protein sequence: CASSYPGTGVEQYF.

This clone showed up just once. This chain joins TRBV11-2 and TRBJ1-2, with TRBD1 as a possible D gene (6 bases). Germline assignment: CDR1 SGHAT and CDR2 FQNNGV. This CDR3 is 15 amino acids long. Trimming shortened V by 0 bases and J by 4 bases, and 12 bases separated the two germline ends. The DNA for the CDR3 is TGTGCCAGCAGCTTAGAGTATACAGGGCGCTATGGCTACACCTTC. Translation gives CASSLEYTGRYGYTF.